These 29 T cell receptor beta chains were sequenced from one sample in a study of blood T cell repertoires in COVID-19. Sequencing used immunoSEQ multiplex PCR; TCRdb keeps in-frame clones, though not all of them. The sample lists about half a million clones; roughly nine tenths were seen once. The sequenced material came from PBMCs or T cells enriched from blood (not recorded which). These receptors originate from a woman aged 55-70 years who had recovered from COVID-19.

The chain couples TRBV28 to TRBJ2-3, with D possibly being TRBD2 (7 bases). This CDR3 is built from 15 residues. Trimming shortened V by 10 bases and J by 2 bases, and 19 bases separated the two germline ends. The V gene's germline CDR1 is MDHEN and CDR2 SYDVKM. This CDR3 is CATLVGGPLTDTQYF. The CDR3 DNA is TGTGCCACCCTTGTGGGGGGGCCCCTCACAGATACGCAGTATTTT.

The V and J genes are TRBV10-1 and TRBJ2-3, with D possibly being TRBD2 (6 bases). Trimming pared 3 bases from V and 1 base from J, leaving 14 bases between. The CDR3 contains 16 residues. Germline V gene lookup returns CDR1 WNHNN and CDR2 SYGVQD (reference sequence). The CDR3 spells CASSDKTRLRTDTQYF. CDR3 in DNA: TGCGCCAGCAGTGACAAGACTAGACTGCGCACAGATACGCAGTATTTT.

The J gene is TRBJ1-4, the V gene TRBV9, with a weak D call TRBD1 (5 bases). Germline-derived CDR1 and CDR2 are SGDLS and YYNGEE. Trimming pared 3 bases from V and 3 bases from J, leaving 15 bases between. The CDR3 consists of 16 residues. CDR3 protein: CASSGGGGVANEKLFF. The CDR3 nucleotides read TGTGCCAGCAGCGGAGGTGGGGGGGTAGCTAATGAAAAACTGTTTTTT.

This clone was counted between two and nine times. The V and J genes are TRBV2 and TRBJ1-6; 7 nucleotides match TRBD1. Trimming at V came to 5 bases and at J to 8 bases, leaving 6 bases not matched to a gene. Per the germline V gene, CDR1 is SNHLY and CDR2 is FYNNEI. The CDR3 has 14 amino acids. CDR3 DNA sequence: TGTGCCAGCAGTTTAGACAGGGAGTATTCACCCCTCCACTTT. As protein: CASSLDREYSPLHF.

V and J are TRBV4-1 and TRBJ1-1; D may be TRBD1 (5 bases). V lost 0 bases to trimming and J lost 1 base, with 9 bases between them. This CDR3 is built from 15 residues. Germline CDR1 and CDR2: MGHRA and YSYEKL. CDR3 bases: TGCGCCAGCAGCCAAGAAGTAGGGGAGAACACTGAAGCTTTCTTT. It codes for CASSQEVGENTEAFF.

This chain connects TRBV9 to TRBJ2-1; 13 bases are shared with TRBD2. Germline assignment: CDR1 SGDLS and CDR2 YYNGEE. The CDR3 runs 16 residues. The V gene end was trimmed by 3 bases and the J gene end by 8 bases; junction bases not matched to a gene: 8. The CDR3 spells CASSGLAGGPSHEQFF. CDR3 nucleotides: TGTGCCAGCAGCGGACTAGCGGGGGGCCCGAGCCATGAGCAGTTCTTC.

V and J are TRBV5-1 and TRBJ2-6; D remains unclear. Trimming shortened V by 7 bases and J by 0 bases, and 8 bases separated the two germline ends. The germline CDR1 and CDR2 sequences are SGHRS and YFSETQ. The CDR3 consists of 14 residues. The CDR3 sequence: CASGTSSGANVLTF. Here the CDR3 DNA reads TGCGCCAGCGGCACAAGCTCTGGGGCCAACGTCCTGACTTTC.

The chain employs TRBV3-1 (or the pseudogene TRBV3-2) and TRBJ1-2; D is undetermined. Germline CDR1 LGHDT, CDR2 YNNKEL (reference sequence). Trimming pared 5 bases from V and 7 bases from J, leaving 8 bases between. CDR3 length: 11 amino acids. CDR3 amino acids: CASSSPVGYTF. CDR3 DNA: TGTGCCAGCAGCTCCCCCGTTGGCTACACCTTC.

V gene TRBV5-6 combines with J gene TRBJ2-3, with a weak D call TRBD2 (6 bases). The length of the CDR3 is 13 residues. Per germline, CDR1 SGHDT and CDR2 YYEEEE. Trimming took off 4 bases at V and 2 bases at J, with 8 bases between the two ends. This CDR3 reads CASSRDFTDTQYF. In nucleotides, the CDR3 is TGTGCCAGCAGCCGGGACTTCACAGATACGCAGTATTTT.

As DNA, the CDR3 is TGTGCCAGCAGAGAGTCAGGGGTTGGGCGCACTGAAGCTTTCTTT. Residues: CASRESGVGRTEAFF. V usage is TRBV2 and J usage is TRBJ1-1; D perhaps matches TRBD1 (6 bases). The CDR3 spans 15 residues. V was pared by 6 bases and J by 4 bases, with 18 bases between. Per germline, CDR1 SNHLY and CDR2 FYNNEI.

The rearrangement joins TRBV10-3 to TRBJ2-3, with 13 bases matching TRBD2. Germline loops: CDR1 ENHRY, CDR2 SYGVKD. The CDR3 totals 15 residues. Trimming took 10 bases from V and 2 from J; bases not matched to a gene: 6. CDR3 DNA sequence: TGTGCCACCCGGACTAGCGGGGGTCACACAGATACGCAGTATTTT. Protein sequence: CATRTSGGHTDTQYF.

This sequence joins TRBV7-2 and TRBJ1-1, with TRBD1 matching over 7 bases. The ends lost 2 bases at V and 4 bases at J; junction bases unmatched: 7. In germline, CDR1 is SGHTA, CDR2 FQGNSA. The length of the CDR3 is 15 residues. This chain's CDR3 is CASSLWQGGGTEAFF. The CDR3 DNA follows: TGTGCCAGCAGCTTATGGCAGGGGGGAGGCACTGAAGCTTTCTTT.

V is TRBV3-1 (or the pseudogene TRBV3-2) and J is TRBJ2-4; TRBD2 might be the D (5 bases). The CDR3 extends over 14 amino acids. V was shortened by 6 bases and J by 4 bases, with 13 bases between the two germline ends. Germline lookup yields CDR1 LGHDT and CDR2 YNNKEL (reference sequence). Here the CDR3 reads CASSRGPVKNIQYF. In DNA, the CDR3 is TGTGCCAGCAGTCGCGGGCCCGTTAAAAACATTCAGTACTTC.

The chain links TRBV13 to TRBJ2-7; 7 bases line up with TRBD1. Germline loops: CDR1 PRHDT, CDR2 FYEKMQ (reference sequence). With 7 bases clipped from V and 7 bases from J, the junction kept 16 bases outside the gene matches. The CDR3 runs to 15 residues. For the CDR3, the DNA is TGTGCCAGCACACGGCCGGGCCAGGGGGTTGAAGAGCAGTACTTC. This gives the protein CASTRPGQGVEEQYF. Drawing the rest from reference TRBV13 and TRBJ2-7, the complete variable domain is AAGVIQSPRHLIKEKRETATLKCYPIPRHDTVYWYQQGPGQDPQFLISFYEKMQSDKGSIPDRFSAQQFSDYHSELNMSSLELGDSALYFCASTRPGQGVEEQYFGPGTRLTVT.

The V and J genes are TRBV4-1 and TRBJ1-6; D uncertain. The CDR3 consists of 13 residues. The germline V gene encodes CDR1 MGHRA and CDR2 YSYEKL. V lost 2 bases to trimming and J lost 14 bases, with 13 bases between them. The chain's CDR3 is CASSQPRSGALHF. DNA for the CDR3: TGCGCCAGCAGCCAACCTCGCTCGGGAGCCCTCCACTTT.

The chain couples TRBV5-1 to TRBJ1-5; possible D gene TRBD1, 6 bases. Trimming left V 0 bases short and J 6 bases short, with 13 bases between. The V gene's germline CDR1 is SGHRS and CDR2 YFSETQ. This CDR3 contains 15 residues. The CDR3 DNA sequence: TGCGCCAGCAGCTTGGGACAGGCGGGGGGTCAGCCCCAGCATTTT. It yields the protein CASSLGQAGGQPQHF. The full variable domain, completed using reference TRBV5-1 and TRBJ1-5, is KAGVTQTPRYLIKTRGQQVTLSCSPISGHRSVSWYQQTPGQGLQFLFEYFSETQRNKGNFPGRFSGRQFSNSRSEMNVSTLELGDSALYLCASSLGQAGGQPQHFGDGTRLSIL.

The chain carries TRBV2 and TRBJ1-1; TRBD1 is a possible D gene (5 bases). Trimming stripped 10 bases from V and 3 bases from J, with 18 bases between. Germline V gives CDR1 SNHLY, CDR2 FYNNEI. The CDR3 consists of 14 residues. CDR3 region: CANPDLGGDTEAFF. The CDR3 bases are TGTGCCAACCCCGATTTGGGGGGAGACACTGAAGCTTTCTTT.

The chain carries TRBV3-1 (or the pseudogene TRBV3-2) and TRBJ1-2; D is uncertain. This CDR3 has 13 amino acids. Trimming removed 1 base from V and 8 bases from J, with 11 bases in between. Germline V gene sequence: CDR1 LGHDT, CDR2 YNNKEL (reference sequence). CDR3 region: CASSQGREGGYTF. In DNA, the CDR3 is TGTGCCAGCAGCCAAGGGAGGGAAGGCGGCTACACCTTC.

The chain carries TRBV30 and TRBJ1-3; D is ambiguous. Between the trimmed V and J ends, which lost 7 bases and 0 bases, there was a span of 13 bases. CDR1 is GTSNPN and CDR2 is SVGIG in the germline V gene (reference sequence). The CDR3 runs to 14 residues. The CDR3 DNA reads as TGTGCCTTCTCGACGGACTTCTCTGGAAACACCATATATTTT. Protein: CAFSTDFSGNTIYF.

This clone was counted a single time. CDR3 sequence: CASSTRDIGEQYF. CDR3 nucleotide sequence: TGTGCCAGCAGCACCCGGGACATAGGCGAGCAGTACTTC. The chain employs TRBV11-2 and TRBJ2-7, with D perhaps matching TRBD1 (6 bases). The CDR3 runs 13 residues. Trimming cost V 5 bases and J 6 bases, with 14 bases left between them. Per germline, CDR1 SGHAT and CDR2 FQNNGV.

V gene TRBV30 combines with J gene TRBJ1-2, with 7 bases fitting TRBD1. With V trimmed by 0 bases and J by 4 bases, 8 bases remained unmatched. This CDR3 is 15 amino acids long. Germline V lookup: CDR1 GTSNPN, CDR2 SVGIG (reference sequence). CDR3 residues: CAWSVKQGSVYGYTF. CDR3 nucleotides: TGTGCCTGGAGTGTAAAACAGGGGTCGGTCTATGGCTACACCTTC.

The chain combines TRBV27 with TRBJ1-2; D may be TRBD1 (6 bases). Between the trimmed V and J ends, which lost 6 bases and 6 bases, there was a span of 17 bases. CDR3 size: 14 residues. Germline CDR1 and CDR2: MNHEY and SMNVEV (reference sequence). The CDR3 bases are TGTGCCAGCAGCCAAGGGGGTGGGCCGAATGGCTACACCTTC. This translates into CASSQGGGPNGYTF.

This chain uses TRBV5-4 with TRBJ1-2; 8 bases are a match to TRBD1. The CDR3 contains 14 residues. CDR1 is SGHNT and CDR2 is YYREEE in the germline V gene (reference sequence). Trimming cost V 3 bases and J 7 bases; bases outside gene matches: 8. Here the CDR3 reads CASSSPDRVAGYTF. CDR3 nucleotide sequence: TGTGCCAGCAGCTCACCGGACAGGGTGGCTGGCTACACCTTC. The full variable domain, rest sourced from reference TRBV5-4 and TRBJ1-2, is ETGVTQSPTHLIKTRGQQVTLRCSSQSGHNTVSWYQQALGQGPQFIFQYYREEENGRGNFPPRFSGLQFPNYSSELNVNALELDDSALYLCASSSPDRVAGYTFGSGTRLTVV.

The genes are TRBV5-1 and TRBJ2-5; a possible D gene is TRBD1 (5 bases). This CDR3 region has 17 residues. Trimming removed 0 bases at V and 2 bases at J, with 17 bases between. CDR1 and CDR2 (germline): SGHRS, YFSETQ. CDR3 sequence: CASSLVVRGTLQETQYF. The CDR3 DNA reads TGCGCCAGCAGCTTGGTGGTAAGGGGAACCTTACAAGAGACCCAGTACTTC. The full variable domain, in which reference TRBV5-1 and TRBJ2-5 provide the parts outside the CDR3, is KAGVTQTPRYLIKTRGQQVTLSCSPISGHRSVSWYQQTPGQGLQFLFEYFSETQRNKGNFPGRFSGRQFSNSRSEMNVSTLELGDSALYLCASSLVVRGTLQETQYFGPGTRLLVL.

This chain links TRBV19 with TRBJ2-5; D might be TRBD1 (5 bases). The CDR3 has 15 amino acids. V was cut by 7 bases and J by 2 bases, with 17 bases left in between. Germline CDR1 reads LNHDA; CDR2 reads SQIVND (reference sequence). The CDR3 bases are TGTGCCAGTAACAGAGGCCAGGGCCTACAAGAGACCCAGTACTTC. Translation gives CASNRGQGLQETQYF. The full variable domain, completed using reference TRBV19 and TRBJ2-5, is DGGITQSPKYLFRKEGQNVTLSCEQNLNHDAMYWYRQDPGQGLRLIYYSQIVNDFQKGDIAEGYSVSREKKESFPLTVTSAQKNPTAFYLCASNRGQGLQETQYFGPGTRLLVL.

The V gene is TRBV12-2, the J gene TRBJ1-4; TRBD1 was called by the table and not checked on the DNA. TRBV12-2 is a pseudogene segment. CDR3 size: 15 residues. The CDR3 is CASRLRDFYRGHLFF. The CDR3 nucleotides are TGTGCAAGTCGCTTGCGGGATTTTTACAGGGGGCATCTGTTTTTT.

The chain has TRBV15 and TRBJ1-5, with D uncertain. Germline V lookup: CDR1 LNHNV, CDR2 YYDKDF (reference sequence). This CDR3 region has 14 residues. The germline V and J ends were trimmed by 6 bases and 1 base, with 10 bases remaining between them. The CDR3 reads CATRRRESNQPQHF. The CDR3 DNA reads TGTGCCACCAGACGGCGGGAGAGCAATCAGCCCCAGCATTTT. Drawing the rest from reference TRBV15 and TRBJ1-5, the complete variable domain is DAMVIQNPRYQVTQFGKPVTLSCSQTLNHNVMYWYQQKSSQAPKLLFHYYDKDFNNEADTPDNFQSRRPNTSFCFLDIRSPGLGDTAMYLCATRRRESNQPQHFGDGTRLSIL.

The chain joins TRBV28 to TRBJ2-5; 11 nucleotides align to TRBD2. Per germline, CDR1 MDHEN and CDR2 SYDVKM. The CDR3 covers 16 residues. V shed 3 bases, J shed 5 bases, and the junction held 8 bases outside the gene matches. CDR3 sequence: CASSFGSGGAWETQYF. The CDR3 nucleotides read TGTGCCAGCAGTTTCGGTAGCGGGGGGGCCTGGGAGACCCAGTACTTC.

The gene calls are TRBV6-1 and TRBJ2-5, with D unclear. V was trimmed by 1 base and J by 9 bases, leaving 15 bases between them. CDR3 length equals 14 residues. Germline V gene lookup returns CDR1 MNHNS and CDR2 SASEGT. CDR3 residues: CASSEGGPVLAQYF. The DNA of the CDR3 is TGTGCCAGCAGTGAAGGAGGCCCAGTGTTAGCCCAGTACTTC.